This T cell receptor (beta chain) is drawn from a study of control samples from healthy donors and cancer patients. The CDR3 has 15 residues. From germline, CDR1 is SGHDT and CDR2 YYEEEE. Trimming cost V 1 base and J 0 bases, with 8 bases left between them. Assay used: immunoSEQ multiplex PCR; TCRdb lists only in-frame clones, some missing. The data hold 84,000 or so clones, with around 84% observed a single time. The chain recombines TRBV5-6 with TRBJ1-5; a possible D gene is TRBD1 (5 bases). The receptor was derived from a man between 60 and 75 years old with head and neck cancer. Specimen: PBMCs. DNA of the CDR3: TGTGCCAGCAGCTTGAGGGGATTTAGCAATCAGCCCCAGCATTTT. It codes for CASSLRGFSNQPQHF.